This is a list of T cell receptor beta chains from one sample in a study of cytomegalovirus exposure and HLA in healthy donors. Libraries were prepared by immunoSEQ multiplex PCR; TCRdb keeps only in-frame clonotypes and omits some of them. The sample yields about 120,000 clones, 81% seen once. Source material: PBMCs. Receptors were obtained from a woman in her forties in good health and CMV-seronegative. The CDR3 runs from the conserved cysteine through the conserved F or W. The order of the fields is D gene, J gene, V gene, CDR3 DNA, CDR3 protein. The D gene is left open where the match is weak.

d_gene: .
j_gene: TRBJ2-6
v_gene: TRBV18
CDR3nt: TGTGCCAGCTCACCAGAACAGGGAACTCTGGGGGCCAACGTCCTGACTTTC
CDR3aa: CASSPEQGTLGANVLTF

d_gene: .
j_gene: TRBJ2-7
v_gene: TRBV7-2
CDR3nt: TGTGCCAGCAGCCTCGGGGGTTACACCTACGAGCAGTACTTC
CDR3aa: CASSLGGYTYEQYF

d_gene: .
j_gene: TRBJ2-2
v_gene: TRBV28
CDR3nt: TGTGCCAGCAGTCTCCAATCAGGGGGAGGACTGAACACCGGGGAGCTGTTTTTT
CDR3aa: CASSLQSGGGLNTGELFF

d_gene: .
j_gene: TRBJ2-2
v_gene: TRBV5-1
CDR3nt: TGCGCCAGCAGCTTGGAGGCAGGGACCGGGGAGCTGTTTTTT
CDR3aa: CASSLEAGTGELFF

d_gene: TRBD1
j_gene: TRBJ1-6
v_gene: TRBV2
CDR3nt: TGTGCCAGCACCGCCTTGGGACAGGGGAATTCACCCCTCCACTTT
CDR3aa: CASTALGQGNSPLHF

d_gene: .
j_gene: TRBJ2-7
v_gene: TRBV2
CDR3nt: TGTGCCAGCAATGACGGGAGCTCCTACGAGCAGTACTTC
CDR3aa: CASNDGSSYEQYF

d_gene: TRBD2
j_gene: TRBJ2-1
v_gene: TRBV15
CDR3nt: TGTGCCACCAGCAGAATGGGGACTAGCGGGGGCCTAGGTGAGCAGTTCTTC
CDR3aa: CATSRMGTSGGLGEQFF

d_gene: .
j_gene: TRBJ1-2
v_gene: TRBV10-3
CDR3nt: TGTGCCATCAGTGAGTCGGTTTCTCGGGCAGGGAACTATGGCTACACCTTC
CDR3aa: CAISESVSRAGNYGYTF

d_gene: .
j_gene: TRBJ1-5
v_gene: TRBV13
CDR3nt: TGTGCCAGCAGCCTGCGGAGGGGTAGCAATCAGCCCCAGCATTTT
CDR3aa: CASSLRRGSNQPQHF

d_gene: .
j_gene: TRBJ2-7
v_gene: TRBV19
CDR3nt: TGTGCCAGTAGCCCGGGACAAAGACTCTACGAGCAGTACTTC
CDR3aa: CASSPGQRLYEQYF